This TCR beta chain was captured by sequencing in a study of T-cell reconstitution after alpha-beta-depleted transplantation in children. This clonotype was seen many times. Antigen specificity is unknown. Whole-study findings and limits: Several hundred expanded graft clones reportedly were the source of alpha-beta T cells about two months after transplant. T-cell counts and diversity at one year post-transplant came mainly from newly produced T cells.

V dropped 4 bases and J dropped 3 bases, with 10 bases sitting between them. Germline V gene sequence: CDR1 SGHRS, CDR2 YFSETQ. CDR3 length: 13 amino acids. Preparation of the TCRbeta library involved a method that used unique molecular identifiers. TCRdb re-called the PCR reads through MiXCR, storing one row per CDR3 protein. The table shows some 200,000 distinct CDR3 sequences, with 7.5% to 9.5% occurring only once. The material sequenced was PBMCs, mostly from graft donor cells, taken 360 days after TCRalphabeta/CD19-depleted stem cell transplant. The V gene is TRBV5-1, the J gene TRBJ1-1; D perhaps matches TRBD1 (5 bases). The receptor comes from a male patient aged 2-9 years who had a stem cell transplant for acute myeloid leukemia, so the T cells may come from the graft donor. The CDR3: CASSVQGDTEAFF. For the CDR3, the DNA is TGCGCCAGCAGCGTCCAGGGAGACACTGAAGCTTTCTTT.